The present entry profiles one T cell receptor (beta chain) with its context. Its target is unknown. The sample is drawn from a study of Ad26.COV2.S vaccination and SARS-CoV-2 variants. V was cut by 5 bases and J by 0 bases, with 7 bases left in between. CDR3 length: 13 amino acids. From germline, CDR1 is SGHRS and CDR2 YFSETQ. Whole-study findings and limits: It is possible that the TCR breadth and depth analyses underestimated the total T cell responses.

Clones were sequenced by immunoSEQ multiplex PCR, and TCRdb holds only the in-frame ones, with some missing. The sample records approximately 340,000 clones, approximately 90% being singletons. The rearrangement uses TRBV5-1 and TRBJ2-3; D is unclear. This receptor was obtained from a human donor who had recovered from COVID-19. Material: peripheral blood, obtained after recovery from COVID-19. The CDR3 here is CASSPTSTDTQYF. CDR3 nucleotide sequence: TGCGCCAGCAGTCCGACTAGCACAGATACGCAGTATTTT.